This T cell receptor beta chain is from a study of cytomegalovirus exposure and HLA in healthy donors (dated by TCRdb to about 2017). About the study as a whole: An earlier analysis of several hundred of the donors reported more than 250 Gb of sequence data and 100 million to 130 million unique TCR beta sequences from roughly 180 million T cells. An early release covering over 500 HLA-typed donors comprised about 310 gigabases of sequencing data and 65 million to 100 million unique TCR sequences. Of the roughly 390 genotyped donors, 75% to 85% were placed in the genetic ancestry cluster associated with self-reported Caucasian donors. The study aimed to test whether signatures of past pathogen exposure could be identified by cataloging public T cell receptors. The study profiled the T cell repertoires of about 720 subjects by immunosequencing and related them to cytomegalovirus serostatus. In addition to the first cohort of hundreds of subjects, a separate validation cohort of 120 different subjects was used. To predict cytomegalovirus infection status, the study brought together high-throughput TCR immunosequencing, statistical association of individual TCRs with disease status, and machine learning. To study patterns of TCR occurrence, a later analysis re-analyzed previously published TCR beta repertoires from 600 to 750 donors and added high-resolution HLA genotyping. The later analysis used no new phenotypic data to find candidate immune exposures, relying instead on TCR beta sequences and their occurrence across donors. In an earlier analysis of 500 to 650 of the donors, high-throughput TCR beta sequencing was used to judge whether each TCR beta V gene segment behaved as functional or pseudogenic. Donor age, sex, ethnicity and CMV serostatus were collected together with the repertoire data. In a later genetic analysis, genome-wide SNP genotypes for about three fifths of the roughly 670 donors were used, and that subset was treated as a discovery cohort. Every discovery cohort repertoire had been produced on one sequencing platform. Class I and class II HLA loci were covered by the typing at four-digit resolution. The number of donors typed differed by locus, with roughly 620-630 for A, B, C, DRB1 and DQB1, roughly 520 for DQA1, 600 to 610 for DPA1, and some 440 for DPB1. Several DR-DQ haplotypes were handled as single units for association and clustering, since linkage in the cohort was strong. Among roughly 400 genotyped donors of the cohort, an average of approximately 240,000 unique TCR beta nucleotide sequences was sequenced per donor, of which roughly 18% were non-productive. Findings and caveats that apply to the study as a whole: Several of the top co-occurrence clusters appeared to be linked to parvovirus B19, influenza, CMV and Epstein-Barr virus, according to a later analysis. A few of the identified cytomegalovirus-associated TCR beta chains were confirmed in vitro to be specific for cytomegalovirus antigens. It was suggested by the authors that the approach could potentially be generalized to other disease states and immunological phenotypes. In a later analysis, HLA-associated TCR beta chains were found to be more clonally expanded and to have lower generation probabilities than equally common non-associated chains. The classifier was reported to diagnose cytomegalovirus status with high specificity and sensitivity in both the original cohort and the validation cohort. Only TCR beta chains were sequenced in this cohort, and the absence of alpha or paired-chain data limited detectable features. A cluster of highly shared sequence variants was judged likely to be a technical artifact of the sequencing pipeline. In an earlier analysis of 450 to 750 of the donors, most TCR beta V segments appeared in productive rearrangements about 87% or about 30% of the time, broadly matching IMGT annotations. Assigning TCR associations to individual alleles was difficult when HLA alleles, especially DR and DQ, strongly co-occurred. While some public TCRs were present in many individuals, most TCR sequences turned up only very rarely across donors. Correlated functional status among segregating V segments might be attributable to linkage disequilibrium, but an unknown experimental factor could not be ruled out. In a later analysis, the rate of TCR association differed among HLA loci, with DRB1 alleles having the most associated TCRs and HLA-C alleles having the fewest. Some IMGT-functional V segments, including TRBV6-2 and TRBV6-3, could not be told apart with the 87-base-pair reads, so those segments were excluded. The only immune exposure information available for the cohort was CMV serostatus. Specific HLA alleles were associated with 15,000 to 20,000 TCR beta sequences at a false discovery rate of 0.05 in a later analysis. A further reported finding was that TCR beta sequences accurately predicted the HLA-A and HLA-B alleles for most subjects in the first cohort. Because HLA typing was missing for some donors at each locus, association tests included only the typed subset. In a later genetic analysis, fewer N-insertions in productive TCRs were reported among donors in an Asian-associated ancestry cluster than the approximately 710-donor mean. According to a later analysis, most CMV-associated TCR beta chains appeared to be HLA-restricted, and the HLA associations seemed to be driven largely by CMV exposure. The study gave a list of roughly 150 TCR beta chains associated with cytomegalovirus. V-gene and J-gene trimming of TCR beta chains was associated with a missense DCLRE1C variant in a later genetic analysis, and the association was replicated in an independent cohort. About 17 rarely observed V segments, including chromosome 9 orphons, were excluded from the earlier analysis of several hundred of the donors because counts were too low. Sequencing depth was assumed to be roughly uniform across donors in the presence/absence analyses, though that assumption may not hold.

Preparation of the library involved the immunoSEQ multiplex PCR assay. The multiplex PCR relied on a mix of 60 forward primers for TCR Vbeta segments and 13 reverse primers for TCR Jbeta segments. The CDR3 region of rearranged TCR beta genes was amplified from genomic DNA with a multiplex PCR assay. The Illumina HiSeq System was used to sequence the amplified TCR beta libraries as 87-base-pair reads. Regarding the original processing steps: Across the roughly 670 repertoires, a later analysis counted around 80 million unique TCR beta chains, roughly 11 million of which were shared by at least two donors. To remove PCR and sequencing errors, raw reads were error-corrected and collapsed into unique sequences using a nearest-neighbor algorithm that merged closely related sequences. To assign V, D and J gene segments, CDR3 sequences were aligned to IMGT reference sequences. Each retained sequence needed at least a six-nucleotide match to both a V gene segment and a J gene segment. Rearrangements were classified as productive when the CDR3 lacked stop codons and remained in frame with V and J, and all other rearrangements were classified as non-productive. CDR3 was defined by IMGT convention, running from the second conserved V-encoded cysteine to the conserved J-encoded phenylalanine. In an earlier analysis of more than 550 of the donors, sequences lacking an unambiguous match to a single V gene segment were excluded. An earlier analysis of some 610 of the donors called V segments functional above 56.7% productive rearrangements and segregating when the between-donor standard deviation exceeded 5%. A statistical classification framework was built to diagnose cytomegalovirus status from the catalog of TCR beta chain sequences. A later analysis assigned V and J genes by comparing TCR nucleotide sequences with IMGT/GENE-DB human TR gene sequences. In a later analysis, CDR3 sequences and most-parsimonious VDJ recombination scenarios were assigned using the TCRdist pipeline. A later analysis defined each TCR beta chain by its CDR3 amino acid sequence plus V-gene family, and excluded reads lacking a unique V-gene family. A later analysis removed nearly 600 highly shared, low-generation-probability nucleotide sequences to deal with suspected cross-contamination and a sequencing artifact. In a later analysis, a clonal expansion index for each public chain was calculated from normalized within-repertoire ranks of inferred template counts. In a later analysis, generation probabilities were computed with a VDJ recombination model fitted to out-of-frame rearrangements, and the resulting probabilities were checked against IGoR. In a later analysis, TCR-TCR, TCR-HLA and TCR-CMV co-occurrence was scored with hypergeometric tests, and a repertoire-size bias correction was applied to TCR pairs. To estimate false discovery rates, a later analysis permuted the HLA or CMV assignments 20 times. In a later analysis, co-occurring TCRs were grouped using DBSCAN, and TCRdist sequence similarity was added for clustering within HLA-allele-positive subsets. Repertoires with fewer than 30,000 or more than 120,000 public chains were left out of co-occurrence clustering, as were four to six repertoires with anomalous nucleotide sharing. TCRdb stores this immuneACCESS table with in-frame sequences only. Part of the clones is absent; in the studies checked, under half of the shortfall reflects unresolved V genes, and no reason is known for the rest. V, J and clone size are those of that table, while D and trimming were read from the DNA. The sample's own table lists 65,000 to 85,000 clones. The ten largest clones capture 2.4% of the sample.

The CDR3 covers 15 residues, taking in both the cysteine and the phenylalanine. Only the CDR3 portion is preserved as DNA: 45 bases, with reading frame beginning at the first base. From the germline V gene, CDR1 is MNHEY and CDR2 is SVGAGI. V has 4 bases trimmed and J has 3 bases trimmed; junction bases matching no gene number 4. The cohort consisted of 600 or so healthy bone marrow donors. At the time of sampling, all cohort members were nominally healthy, though unrecorded immune exposures were likely present. The donor tested CMV seropositive and was one of the 289 seropositive cohort members. Every donor gave a peripheral blood sample, and the peripheral blood mononuclear cells from that sample were used for TCR beta sequencing. The Qiagen DNeasy Blood Extraction Kit was used to extract genomic DNA from the blood cell samples. As to this clone: Its antigen is not yet known.

Material: PBMCs. The chain uses TRBV6-5 and TRBJ2-1; 9 bases in the junction line up with TRBD2. The TCR sequence derives from a female donor in good health and CMV-seropositive. Here is the DNA: TGTGCCAGCAGTTGGGCTAGCGGGGACTACAATGAGCAGTTCTTC. The resulting protein is CASSWASGDYNEQFF.